What follows are 3 T cell receptor beta chains derived from one specimen sequenced in a study of OX40 agonist ivuxolimab in advanced cancers. The table came from immunoSEQ multiplex PCR; TCRdb's copy has only in-frame clones and leaves some out. The top ten clones hold approximately 13% of a sample with 15,000 to 20,000 clones, over 80% of them seen once. The sequenced sample was CD4+ or CD8+ T cells sorted from blood, obtained in a trial of the OX40 agonist ivuxolimab. The receptors come from an adult with an advanced solid tumor such as melanoma, head and neck, liver or kidney cancer.

In this sample, this clone turned up a few times. This sequence joins TRBV28 and TRBJ2-7; TRBD2 agrees at 8 bases. V gave up 3 bases and J gave up 4 bases; unmatched junction bases: 5. The CDR3 contains 14 residues. Germline loops: CDR1 MDHEN, CDR2 SYDVKM. CDR3 coding DNA: TGTGCCAGCAGTTTGAGCGGGAGTGGGTACGAGCAGTACTTC. It is translated as CASSLSGSGYEQYF.

The CDR3 DNA reads as TGTGCCAGCAGCTTAGCGGGAGCTAACAATGAGCAGTTCTTC. Its translation is CASSLAGANNEQFF. The chain has TRBV7-3 and TRBJ2-1; the match to TRBD2 covers 7 bases. The germline CDR1 and CDR2 sequences are SGHTA and FQGTGA. The CDR3 extends over 14 amino acids. V lost 2 bases and J lost 5; bases outside the gene matches: 3.

This clone was observed a single time. The rearrangement joins TRBV7-6 to TRBJ2-2; TRBD2 is a possible D gene (5 bases). Trimming removed 6 bases at V and 6 bases at J, with 11 bases between. The CDR3 length is 13 residues. Germline V gene lookup returns CDR1 SGHVS and CDR2 FNYEAQ. CDR3 DNA sequence: TGTGCCAGCAGTGACGAGGGATCCGGGGAGCTGTTTTTT. Amino acid sequence: CASSDEGSGELFF.